This T cell receptor (beta chain) comes out of a study of T cell repertoires in cytomegalovirus infection. TCRdb reanalysed the reads using MiXCR and keeps one entry per CDR3 protein. The sample contains more than 150,000 distinct CDR3 sequences, 15% to 20% of which appear only once. Study results and caveats: There were HLA-C-restricted CMV-specific TCR beta clonotypes dominating the ex vivo response. Cumulated frequencies of public TCR beta families served to identify carriers of CMV plus the relevant HLA.

CDR3 length equals 15 residues. V lost 6 bases and J lost 1, with 15 bases in between. Looked up from germline, CDR1 is MNHNS and CDR2 is SASEGT. Concerning this clonotype: Its antigen remains unidentified.

The chain links TRBV6-1 to TRBJ1-1; possibly TRBD1 for D (5 bases). Source material: PBMCs. This TCR was sampled from a human donor in good health (CMV status not recorded). Some clones in this sample may be carry-over from other donors' samples. In nucleotides, the CDR3 is TGTGCCAGCAGCCGAGGGACGTATTGGAACACTGAAGCTTTCTTT. Translation gives CASSRGTYWNTEAFF.